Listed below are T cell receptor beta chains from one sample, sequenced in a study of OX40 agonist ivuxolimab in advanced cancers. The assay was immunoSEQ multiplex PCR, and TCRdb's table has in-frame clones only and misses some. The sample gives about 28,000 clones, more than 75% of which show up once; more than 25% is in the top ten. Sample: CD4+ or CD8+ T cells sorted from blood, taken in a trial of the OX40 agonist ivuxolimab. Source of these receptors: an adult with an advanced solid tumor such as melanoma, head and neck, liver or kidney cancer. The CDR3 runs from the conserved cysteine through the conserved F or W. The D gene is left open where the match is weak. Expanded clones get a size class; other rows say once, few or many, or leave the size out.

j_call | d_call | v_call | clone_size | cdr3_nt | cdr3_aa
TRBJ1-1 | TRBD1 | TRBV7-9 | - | TGTGCCAGCAACGGACAGGGAGGCACTGAAGCTTTCTTT | CASNGQGGTEAFF
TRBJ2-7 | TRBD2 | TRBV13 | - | TGTGCCAGCAGCTTAGGCCTAGCGGCCTACGAGCAGTACTTC | CASSLGLAAYEQYF
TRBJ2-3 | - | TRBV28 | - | TGTGCCAGCAGACAGCGGAGCACAGATACGCAGTATTTT | CASRQRSTDTQYF
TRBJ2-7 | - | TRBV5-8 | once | TGTGCCAGCAGCTCCCTGCATAGCGGCATCTACGAGCAGTACTTC | CASSSLHSGIYEQYF
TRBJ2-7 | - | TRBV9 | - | TGTGCCAGCAGCTCGGGCTACGAGCAGTACTTC | CASSSGYEQYF
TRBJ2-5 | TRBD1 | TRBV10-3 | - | TGTGCCATCAGTGAGGGGACAGCTCAAGAGACCCAGTACTTC | CAISEGTAQETQYF
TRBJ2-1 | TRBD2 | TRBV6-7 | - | TGTGCCAGCAGTCAGGGACTAGCCCCTTACTACAATGAGCAGTTCTTC | CASSQGLAPYYNEQFF
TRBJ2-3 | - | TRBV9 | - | TGTGCCAGCAGCGTAGTAGGAATAGCCGCGGATACGCAGTATTTT | CASSVVGIAADTQYF
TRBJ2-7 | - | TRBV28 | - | TGTGCCAGTTTAGAGGTGGCGGGGAAGGGGTACGAGCAGTACTTC | CASLEVAGKGYEQYF
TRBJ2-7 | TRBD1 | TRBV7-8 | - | TGTGCCAGCAGCTTAGGGCAGGGGGACGAGCAGTACTTC | CASSLGQGDEQYF
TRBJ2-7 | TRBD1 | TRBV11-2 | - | TGTGCCAGCAGTTGGGGACAGGGCTGGGACGAGCAGTACTTC | CASSWGQGWDEQYF
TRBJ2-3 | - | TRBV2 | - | TGTGCCAGCAGTGAACCAAAGCCCGGAAGCACAGATACGCAGTATTTT | CASSEPKPGSTDTQYF
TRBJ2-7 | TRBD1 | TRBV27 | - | TGTGCCAGCAGTTTCACCGGGACAGGGCGGTTTGAGCAGTACTTC | CASSFTGTGRFEQYF
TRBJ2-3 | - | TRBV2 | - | TGTGCCAGCACCTGGGGTCAGGGAACAGATACGCAGTATTTT | CASTWGQGTDTQYF
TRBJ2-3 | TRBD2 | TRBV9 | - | TGTGCCAGCAGCGTAGGCGGGAGGCCCACAGATACGCAGTATTTT | CASSVGGRPTDTQYF
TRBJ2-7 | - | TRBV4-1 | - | TGCGCCAGCAGCCAGGTTAGCGGTACCTACGAGCAGTACTTC | CASSQVSGTYEQYF
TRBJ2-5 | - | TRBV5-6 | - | TGTGCCAGCAGCTTGGGCAGGAGCCAAGAGACCCAGTACTTC | CASSLGRSQETQYF
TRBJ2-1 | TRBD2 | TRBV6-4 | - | TGTGCCAGCAGTGACGGGGTAGCGGGTAGCTACAATGAGCAGTTCTTC | CASSDGVAGSYNEQFF
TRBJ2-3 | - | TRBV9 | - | TGTGCCAGCAGCGGTTCGGGGTGGGGAGATACGCAGTATTTT | CASSGSGWGDTQYF
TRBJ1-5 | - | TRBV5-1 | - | TGCGCCAGCAGCTTGTCGGGACCATTTAGCAATCAGCCCCAGCATTTT | CASSLSGPFSNQPQHF
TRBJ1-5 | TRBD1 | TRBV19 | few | TGTGCCAGTACCGGGACAGGGGGCGGGTCCCAGCATTTT | CASTGTGGGSQHF
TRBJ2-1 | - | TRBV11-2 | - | TGTGCCAGCAGCTTAGAACTAGCAGGGAATGAGCAGTTCTTC | CASSLELAGNEQFF
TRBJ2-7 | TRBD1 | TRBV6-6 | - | TGTGCCAGCAGATGGGACAGGACCTACGAGCAGTACTTC | CASRWDRTYEQYF
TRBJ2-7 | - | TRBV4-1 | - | TGCGCCAGCAGCCAAGACTGGACTCGCTCCTACGAGCAGTACTTC | CASSQDWTRSYEQYF
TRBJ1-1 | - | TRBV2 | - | TGTGCCAGCCGTGAGTTTGGAGGGAACACTGAAGCTTTCTTT | CASREFGGNTEAFF
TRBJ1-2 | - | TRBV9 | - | TGTGCCAGCAGCGTTTACCAGGGACCCAGTTCCTATGGCTACACCTTC | CASSVYQGPSSYGYTF
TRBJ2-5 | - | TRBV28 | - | TGTGCCAGCAGTTTAACGGAACAAGAGACCCAGTACTTC | CASSLTEQETQYF
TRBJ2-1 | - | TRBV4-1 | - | TGCGCCAGCAGCCAAGATAGTAATAGCAGGTCCTACAATGAGCAGTTCTTC | CASSQDSNSRSYNEQFF
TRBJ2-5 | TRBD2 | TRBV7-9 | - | TGTGCCAGCAGCTTGCTCCGGGGGGAGGAGACCCAGTACTTC | CASSLLRGEETQYF
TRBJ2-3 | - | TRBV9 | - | TGTGCCAGCAGCCCCCCCGGGACTAGCACAGATACGCAGTATTTT | CASSPPGTSTDTQYF
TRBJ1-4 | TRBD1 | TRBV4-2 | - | TGTGCCAGCAGCCCCCAAAGACAGGGGGCTTTCGAAAAACTGTTTTTT | CASSPQRQGAFEKLFF
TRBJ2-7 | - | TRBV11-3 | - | TGTGCCAGCAGCCCCATTAGGGGTGAGCAGTACTTC | CASSPIRGEQYF
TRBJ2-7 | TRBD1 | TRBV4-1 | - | TGCGCCAGCAGCCAAGAAGCCACAGGGGGCTTCTACGAGCAGTACTTC | CASSQEATGGFYEQYF
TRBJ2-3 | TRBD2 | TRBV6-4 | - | TGTGCCAGCAGTGAGGGAGTAGCGGGAGGTGCAGATACGCAGTATTTT | CASSEGVAGGADTQYF
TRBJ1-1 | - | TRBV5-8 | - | TGTGCCAGCAGCTTCCTAGGGCTGAACACTGAAGCTTTCTTT | CASSFLGLNTEAFF
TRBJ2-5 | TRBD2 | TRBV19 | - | TGTGCCAGTAGTCGGACTAGCGGGAGGATCAGAGAGACCCAGTACTTC | CASSRTSGRIRETQYF
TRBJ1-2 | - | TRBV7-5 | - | TGTGCCAGAAGCTTCCTTCCCGTTAACTATGGCTACACCTTC | CARSFLPVNYGYTF
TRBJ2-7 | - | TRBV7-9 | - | TGTGCCAGCAGTTCCCGGGGGGCTTACGAGCAGTACTTC | CASSSRGAYEQYF
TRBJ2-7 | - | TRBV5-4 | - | TGTGCCAGCAGCTTAAACAGCTACGAGCAGTACTTC | CASSLNSYEQYF
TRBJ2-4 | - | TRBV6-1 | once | TGTGCCAGCAGTGAATTCTACTACCTGTCTGCCACAGAGCAGCCGCTTCGGAGAAACATTCAGTACTTC | CASSEFYYLSATEQPLRRNIQYF
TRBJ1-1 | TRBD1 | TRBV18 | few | TGTGCCAGCTCACCGGGACAGCTCATGAACACTGAAGCTTTCTTT | CASSPGQLMNTEAFF
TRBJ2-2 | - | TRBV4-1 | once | TGCGCCAGCAGCCCCGACACTAACACCGGGGAGCTGTTTTTT | CASSPDTNTGELFF
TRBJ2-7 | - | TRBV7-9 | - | TGTGCCAGCAGCTTGCGGTCCTACGAGCAGTACTTC | CASSLRSYEQYF
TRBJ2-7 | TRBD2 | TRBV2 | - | TGTGCCAGCCGCGGGAGGTCCTACGAGCAGTACTTC | CASRGRSYEQYF
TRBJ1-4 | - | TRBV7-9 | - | TGTGCCAGCAGCTTAGAGGGCAGGGTTAATGAAAAACTGTTTTTT | CASSLEGRVNEKLFF
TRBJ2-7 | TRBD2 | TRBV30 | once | TGTGCCTGGAGTCTAGGTCTAGCGGGCTCCGTACCCTACGAGCAGTACTTC | CAWSLGLAGSVPYEQYF
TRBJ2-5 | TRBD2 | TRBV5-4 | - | TGTGCCAGCAGCCGAACTAGCGGTCTCCAAGAGACCCAGTACTTC | CASSRTSGLQETQYF
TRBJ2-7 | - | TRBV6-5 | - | TGTGCCAGCAGCCCACAGAGAACCCGCTACGAGCAGTACTTC | CASSPQRTRYEQYF
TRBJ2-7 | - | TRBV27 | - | TGTGCCAGCAGTTGGGGGGGGCCTACCTACGAGCAGTACTTC | CASSWGGPTYEQYF
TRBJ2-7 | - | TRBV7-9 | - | TGTGCCAGCAGCCCCTCGGTGGGGCAGCCCTACGAGCAGTACTTC | CASSPSVGQPYEQYF
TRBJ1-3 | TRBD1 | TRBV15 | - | TGTGCCACCAGCAGAGACCCCGGGACAGGTGGAAACACCATATATTTT | CATSRDPGTGGNTIYF
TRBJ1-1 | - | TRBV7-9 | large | TGTGCCAGCAGACTTCCAGAGAACACTGAAGCTTTCTTT | CASRLPENTEAFF
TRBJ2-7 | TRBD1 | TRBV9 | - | TGTGCCAGCAGCGTAGGTCAGGGGGCTTACGAGCAGTACTTC | CASSVGQGAYEQYF
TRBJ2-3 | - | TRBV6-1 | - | TGTGCCAGCACCGTGGTCCGCACAGATACGCAGTATTTT | CASTVVRTDTQYF